These T cell receptor beta chains were read from a single sample in a study of shared clonotypes between healthy human individuals. Sequencing was performed with immunoSEQ multiplex PCR; in TCRdb, only in-frame clones are kept and a portion is missing. The table includes about 460,000 clones, roughly 80% detected once. Sequencing was done on a sample of PBMCs. The source is a woman between 40 and 55 years old in good health. Some clones in this sample may be carry-over from other donors' samples. CDR3s include the opening cysteine and the closing phenylalanine or tryptophan. D genes are given only for firm matches. Not all rows give a size; the values are once, few, many and, for expanded clones, a class.

v_gene	abundance	d_gene	j_gene	CDR3nt	CDR3aa
TRBV12-2	.	.	TRBJ2-7	TGTGCAAGTCTCACAGAAAGCTCCTACGAGCAGTACTTC	CASLTESSYEQYF
TRBV28	many	.	TRBJ2-1	TGTGCCAGCAGTTTCCCCACCCGGGGACAGGGTTCGGCTAGCGGGAATTACAATGAGCAGTTCTTC	CASSFPTRGQGSASGNYNEQFF
TRBV19	few	TRBD2	TRBJ2-1	TGTGCCAGTAGTAGTCGGGTAGCGGGAGACCACTACAATGAGCAGTTCTTC	CASSSRVAGDHYNEQFF
TRBV4-1	.	.	TRBJ2-5	TGCGCCAGCAGCCAAGAAATTTGGATACAAGAGACCCAGTACTTC	CASSQEIWIQETQYF
TRBV19	.	TRBD2	TRBJ2-3	TGTGCCAGTAGTAGGACTAGCGGCCTAGACACAGATACGCAGTATTTT	CASSRTSGLDTDTQYF
TRBV5-4	many	TRBD1	TRBJ2-5	TGTGCCAGCAGCCTGCGGACAGGGGAGGTAGAGACCCAGTACTTC	CASSLRTGEVETQYF
TRBV7-2	once	.	TRBJ2-7	TGTGCCAGCTGCACACCGCAACACTCCTACGAGCAGTACTTC	CASCTPQHSYEQYF
TRBV6-1	.	TRBD2	TRBJ2-3	TGTGCCGTTCAGACTAGCGGAACAGATACGCAGTATTTT	CAVQTSGTDTQYF
TRBV30	.	.	TRBJ1-2	TGTGCCTGGAGTCACTCTCCAGGGTTTGGTGGCTACACCTTC	CAWSHSPGFGGYTF
TRBV12-5	few	.	TRBJ2-7	TGTGCTAGTGGTTTGGTACAGGCCATTTGCTACGAGCAGTACTTC	CASGLVQAICYEQYF
TRBV11-2	few	.	TRBJ2-3	TGTGCCAGCAGCTTAGGGGCCGGGAACACAGATACGCAGTATTTT	CASSLGAGNTDTQYF
TRBV29-1	few	.	TRBJ2-7	TGCAGCGTTGCGGCCCACGGTTACGAGCAGTACTTC	CSVAAHGYEQYF
TRBV7-3	.	.	TRBJ1-3	TGTGCCAGCAGCTTAACGGCTGGAGCTGGAAACACCATATATTTT	CASSLTAGAGNTIYF
TRBV5-1	.	.	TRBJ2-6	TGCGCCAGCAGCGACGGGGTGGGTGGGGCCAACGTCCTGACTTTC	CASSDGVGGANVLTF
TRBV5-4	.	TRBD1	TRBJ2-1	TGTGCCAGCAGCCTGCTCGGGACAGGGGGCGCAAATGAGCAGTTCTTC	CASSLLGTGGANEQFF
TRBV28	.	TRBD2	TRBJ2-5	TGTGCCAGCAGCGTAACCCTAGCGGACCAAGAGACCCAGTACTTC	CASSVTLADQETQYF
TRBV5-4	few	.	TRBJ2-7	TGTGCCAGCAGCTTGGGGGCAATGACTAGCTCCTACGAGCAGTACTTC	CASSLGAMTSSYEQYF
TRBV6-5	.	.	TRBJ1-4	TGTGCCAGCAGCATCGGGCCGGTTGAAAAACTGTTTTTT	CASSIGPVEKLFF
TRBV7-2	.	.	TRBJ2-7	TGTGCCAGCAGCTTATCCGCGGCGGGCGAGCAGTACTTC	CASSLSAAGEQYF
TRBV18	.	.	TRBJ1-3	TGTGCCAGCTCACCGACGGCAGACTCTGGAAACACCATATATTTT	CASSPTADSGNTIYF
TRBV2	.	.	TRBJ2-3	TGTGCCAGCAGGGGGAGGAATACGCAGTATTTT	CASRGRNTQYF
TRBV5-4	.	.	TRBJ2-7	TGTGCCAGCAGCCAAGATCCTAGCAGCTCCTACGAGCAGTACTTC	CASSQDPSSSYEQYF
TRBV27	.	.	TRBJ2-1	TGTGCCAGCACGGCAGGGGCCAATGAGCAGTTCTTC	CASTAGANEQFF
TRBV30	many	TRBD2	TRBJ2-2	TGTGCCTGGACTAGCGGAGTGAACACCGGGGAGCTGTTTTTT	CAWTSGVNTGELFF
TRBV27	.	TRBD2	TRBJ2-7	TGTGCCAGCAGTTCCTACCCGGGACTAGCGGGAGGGCGCACCTACGAGCAGTACTTC	CASSSYPGLAGGRTYEQYF
TRBV5-1	.	.	TRBJ2-2	TGCGCCAGCAGCCCCCACCGGGACCCTACCACCGGGGAGCTGTTTTTT	CASSPHRDPTTGELFF
TRBV6-5	.	.	TRBJ1-2	TGTGCCAGCAGTTACTCGATGCACAACTATGGCTACACCTTC	CASSYSMHNYGYTF
TRBV5-4	once	TRBD2	TRBJ2-2	TGTGCCAGCAGCTTGACTAGCGGGAGAGGGTACGGGGAGCTGTTTTTT	CASSLTSGRGYGELFF
TRBV28	once	TRBD1	TRBJ1-2	TGTGCCAGCAGCTTGGACAGGGAGGTCTATGGCTACACCTTC	CASSLDREVYGYTF
TRBV10-1	.	.	TRBJ1-1	TGCGCCAGCAGGGACACCTTGAACACTGAAGCTTTCTTT	CASRDTLNTEAFF
TRBV18	few	TRBD1	TRBJ1-1	TGTGCCAGCTCACCAAGTTCATTACAGGGGGAGTTAGCTTTCTTT	CASSPSSLQGELAFF
TRBV4-1	.	.	TRBJ2-2	TGCGCCAGCAGCCAAGAACGCCAGGGGCCCGGGGAGCTGTTTTTT	CASSQERQGPGELFF
TRBV5-4	.	TRBD2	TRBJ2-7	TGTGCCAGCAGCTCAGCGACTAGCGGGACCGAGCAGTACTTC	CASSSATSGTEQYF
TRBV6-5	.	.	TRBJ2-2	TGTGCCAGCAGTTACTGGAACACCGGGGAGCTGTTTTTT	CASSYWNTGELFF
TRBV18	.	.	TRBJ1-1	TGTGCCAGCTCACCAAAATTGGGAAGGAGCACTGAAGCTTTCTTT	CASSPKLGRSTEAFF
TRBV29-1	few	TRBD1	TRBJ1-4	TGCAGCGTTGAAAAAAGACAGGGGCCCACTAATGAAAAACTGTTTTTT	CSVEKRQGPTNEKLFF
TRBV5-4	once	.	TRBJ1-2	TGTGCCAGCAGCTTATGGTGGCGGGGTGGCTACACCTTC	CASSLWWRGGYTF
TRBV10-2	.	TRBD1	TRBJ2-3	TGCGCCAGCAACCAGGACAGGGGGCGCCCAGATACGCAGTATTTT	CASNQDRGRPDTQYF
TRBV28	.	TRBD2	TRBJ2-7	TGTGCCAGCAGTGGTGGACTAGCCCGCTCCTACGAGCAGTACTTC	CASSGGLARSYEQYF
TRBV11-1	once	.	TRBJ2-1	TGTGCCAGCAACGAGGGGGGGGCAGCTCGCTACAATGAGCAGTTCTTC	CASNEGGAARYNEQFF
TRBV18	.	TRBD1	TRBJ1-1	TGTGCCAGCTCACCGGGACAGAGGGGGACTGAAGCTTTCTTT	CASSPGQRGTEAFF
TRBV7-9	.	.	TRBJ2-1	TGTGCCAGCAGCCCCAGGCCCTCACGGTACAATGAGCAGTTCTTC	CASSPRPSRYNEQFF
TRBV10-3	few	.	TRBJ1-5	TGTGCCATCAGTGGGGGGGGCCGGGCAAGCAATCAGCCCCAGCATTTT	CAISGGGRASNQPQHF
TRBV30	.	.	TRBJ1-1	TGTGCCTGGAGCGTCTCCGTTAACACTGAAGCTTTCTTT	CAWSVSVNTEAFF
TRBV9	many	.	TRBJ2-1	TGTGCCAGCAGCGTAGTTCCCCGGGAAGGGAGGGAGCAGTTCTTC	CASSVVPREGREQFF
TRBV5-4	.	.	TRBJ1-1	TGTGCCAGCAGCCCAATCACAGGGTTTGACACTGAAGCTTTCTTT	CASSPITGFDTEAFF
TRBV2	.	TRBD1	TRBJ1-3	TGTGCCAGCAGTGCGACAGGGATCTCTGGAAACACCATATATTTT	CASSATGISGNTIYF
TRBV28	.	TRBD2	TRBJ2-2	TGTGCCAGCAGCCTACTAGCGGGCCTCACCGGGGAGCTGTTTTTT	CASSLLAGLTGELFF
TRBV28	.	.	TRBJ2-3	TGTGCCAGCGGTATTCGGACAGATACGCAGTATTTT	CASGIRTDTQYF
TRBV19	.	TRBD2	TRBJ2-1	TGTGCCAGTAGTAAGGCGACTAGCGGGGTCGACAATGAGCAGTTCTTC	CASSKATSGVDNEQFF
TRBV30	.	.	TRBJ1-4	TGTGCCTGGAGTGTAAAGGGTTTCAAGCGGAAACTGTTTTTT	CAWSVKGFKRKLFF
TRBV6-6	once	.	TRBJ1-4	TGTGCCAGCAGTTCCGCTGATGCTGGTAATGAAAAACTGTTTTTT	CASSSADAGNEKLFF